A selection of T cell receptor beta chains follows, all from one sample in a study of blood T cell repertoires in COVID-19. Data came from immunoSEQ multiplex PCR; TCRdb stores just in-frame clones and leaves some out. The sample shows more than 200,000 clones, around 83% of them seen only once. The sample consisted of peripheral blood. These receptors all stem from a woman aged 45-65 years with COVID-19, enrolled during active disease. CDR3s include the opening cysteine and the closing phenylalanine or tryptophan.

TRBJ1-2 | TRBV27 | CASTIRTGAGGYTF
TRBJ2-1 | TRBV12-5 | CASGPPLLLAGGPDEQFF
TRBJ2-5 | TRBV19 | CASSIRHGTRETQYF
TRBJ2-6 | TRBV7-2 | CASSLDRGPPGANVLTF
TRBJ1-1 | TRBV5-1 | CASSPGGGGDTEAFF
TRBJ2-5 | TRBV7-2 | CASSLVSRLAAGETQYF
TRBJ1-1 | TRBV5-1 | CASSLDRGTEAFF
TRBJ2-3 | TRBV5-4 | CASSLVGAGSTDTQYF
TRBJ2-7 | TRBV7-8 | CASSLDTGGTYEQYF
TRBJ2-2 | TRBV2 | CASSGYLTSGRTLANTGELFF
TRBJ2-1 | TRBV10-2 | CASSEWGGGASYYNEQFF
TRBJ1-2 | TRBV19 | CASSAHRGRESSRGYGYTF
TRBJ2-3 | TRBV7-9 | CASSSRVSGGSTDTQYF
TRBJ1-6 | TRBV29-1 | CSVQTGGSSPLHF
TRBJ1-1 | TRBV10-3 | CAISDRATWGRGTEAFF
TRBJ2-7 | TRBV4-3 | CASSQHIGLAGTEQYF
TRBJ1-5 | TRBV10-3 | CAISEMNRGGQPQHF
TRBJ2-7 | TRBV19 | CASSIDLRVGNEQYF
TRBJ2-3 | TRBV11-2 | CASSLAGGPLDTQYF
TRBJ2-7 | TRBV30 | CAWSGTATYEQYF
TRBJ2-3 | TRBV5-4 | CASSLAPSGGNTQYF
TRBJ2-3 | TRBV12-3/TRBV12-4 | CASTSADTDTQYF
TRBJ1-6 | TRBV19 | CASNLGARNSPLHF